This TCR beta chain emerged from a study of early T cells in non-severe SARS-CoV-2 infection. Only a few counts were recorded for this clonotype. Germline CDR1 and CDR2: SGHTS and YDEGEE. Trimming at V came to 4 bases and at J to 0 bases, leaving 4 bases not matched to a gene. The CDR3 is 15 residues long. MiXCR was run by TCRdb on the 5' RACE reads, yielding one entry per CDR3 protein. The table shows roughly 70,000 distinct CDR3 sequences, with about 17% occurring only once. The clonotype comes from an adult who was a healthcare worker with PCR-confirmed SARS-CoV-2 infection or an uninfected control (not recorded which). The gene calls are TRBV5-8 and TRBJ1-2; 9 bases fit TRBD1. The sample was whole blood, taken at baseline. CDR3 region: CASSKDRGSNYGYTF. As DNA, the CDR3 is TGTGCCAGCAGCAAGGACAGGGGCTCTAACTATGGCTACACCTTC.